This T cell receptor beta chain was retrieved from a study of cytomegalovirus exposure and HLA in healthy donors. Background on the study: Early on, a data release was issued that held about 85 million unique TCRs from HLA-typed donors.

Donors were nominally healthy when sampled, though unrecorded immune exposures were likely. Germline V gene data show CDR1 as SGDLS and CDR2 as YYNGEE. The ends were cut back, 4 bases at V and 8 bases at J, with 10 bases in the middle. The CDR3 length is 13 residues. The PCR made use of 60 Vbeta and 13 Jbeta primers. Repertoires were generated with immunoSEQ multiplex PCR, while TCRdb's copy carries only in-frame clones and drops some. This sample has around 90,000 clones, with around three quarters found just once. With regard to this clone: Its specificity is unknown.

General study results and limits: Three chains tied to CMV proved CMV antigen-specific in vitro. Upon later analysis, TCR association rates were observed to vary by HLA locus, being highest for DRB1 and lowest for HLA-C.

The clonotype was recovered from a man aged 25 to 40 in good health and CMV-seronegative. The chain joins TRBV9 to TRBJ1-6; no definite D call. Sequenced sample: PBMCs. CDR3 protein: CASSPREDSPLHF. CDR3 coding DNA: TGTGCCAGCAGCCCCCGGGAGGATTCACCCCTCCACTTT.